The 31 T cell receptor beta chains below come from one sample, sequenced in a study of cytomegalovirus exposure and HLA in healthy donors. The PCR employed 60 Vbeta primers together with 13 Jbeta primers. The protocol was immunoSEQ multiplex PCR, while the TCRdb copy is restricted to in-frame clones and leaves out a portion. The data contain some 190,000 clones, 70% to 85% of them singletons. The sample taken for sequencing was PBMCs. The receptors here all came from a man aged 18 to 35 in good health and CMV-seronegative.

V and J are TRBV6-5 and TRBJ2-1; TRBD1 matches at 9 bases. Germline assignment: CDR1 MNHEY and CDR2 SVGAGI. V trimming: 8 bases; J trimming: 8 bases; junction bases outside the gene matches: 7. The CDR3 covers 13 residues. CDR3 coding DNA: TGTGCCAGCCTCCGGGACAGGGACTATGAGCAGTTCTTC. Translated: CASLRDRDYEQFF.

Only a few counts were recorded for this clone. The CDR3 is CASSTGVNTGELFF. The CDR3 coding sequence is TGTGCCAGCAGCACAGGAGTAAACACCGGGGAGCTGTTTTTT. The gene calls are TRBV7-3 and TRBJ2-2, with D perhaps TRBD1 (5 bases). Germline V CDR1 and CDR2: SGHTA, FQGTGA. V dropped 5 bases and J dropped 2 bases, with 9 bases sitting between them. This CDR3 spans 14 amino acids. Based on the CDR3 plus reference TRBV7-3 and TRBJ2-2, the full variable domain is GAGVSQTPSNKVTEKGKYVELRCDPISGHTALYWYRQSLGQGPEFLIYFQGTGAADDSGLPNDRFFAVRPEGSVSTLKIQRTERGDSAVYLCASSTGVNTGELFFGEGSRLTVL.

The chain is built from TRBV11-2 and TRBJ1-1; the match to TRBD1 covers 11 bases. V shed 5 bases and J 0 bases; nucleotides not matched to a gene: 5. The CDR3 sequence is 16 residues long. Germline CDR1 and CDR2: SGHAT and FQNNGV. CDR3 in amino acids: CASSRTGGVLNTEAFF. The CDR3 DNA is TGTGCCAGCAGCCGGACAGGGGGCGTCTTGAACACTGAAGCTTTCTTT.

V usage is TRBV29-1 and J usage is TRBJ2-5; 12 bases are shared with TRBD2. The V segment lost 6 bases and the J segment 5 bases; nucleotides outside the gene matches: 7. Germline CDR1 and CDR2: SQVTM and ANQGSEA. The CDR3 consists of 14 residues. The CDR3 spells CSVTLAGGRETQYF. DNA of the CDR3: TGCAGCGTCACGCTAGCGGGAGGGCGCGAGACCCAGTACTTC.

The genes are TRBV21-1 and TRBJ2-6; the table's D call TRBD1 went unverified against the DNA. TRBV21-1 represents a pseudogene. This CDR3 comprises 17 residues. CDR3 nucleotides: TGTGCCAGCACCGTAACGGGACAGCTCTCTGGGGCCAACGTCCTGACTTTC. It encodes CASTVTGQLSGANVLTF.

This clone was observed a few times. The chain joins TRBV19 to TRBJ1-4; 7 nucleotides agree with TRBD1. The V gene end was trimmed by 3 bases and the J gene end by 3 bases; junction bases not matched to a gene: 7. The CDR3 spans 16 residues. Germline CDR1 reads LNHDA; CDR2 reads SQIVND (reference sequence). The CDR3 nucleotides are TGTGCCAGTAGTATCACAGGGGTGGTGGCTAATGAAAAACTGTTTTTT. It is translated as CASSITGVVANEKLFF.

V gene TRBV25-1 combines with J gene TRBJ2-7, with 10 bases lining up with TRBD2. V shed 1 base, J shed 6 bases, and the junction held 6 bases outside the gene matches. CDR3 size: 15 residues. Germline CDR1 reads MGHDK; CDR2 reads SYGVNS. Written as DNA, the CDR3 is TGTGCCAGCAGTGAATTAAGCGGGGGGGGGCGCGAGCAGTACTTC. Protein: CASSELSGGGREQYF.

The rearrangement uses TRBV27 and TRBJ2-3; possible D gene TRBD1, 6 bases. V was pared by 2 bases and J by 1 base, with 13 bases between. This CDR3 is built from 16 residues. Germline CDR1 and CDR2: MNHEY and SMNVEV (reference sequence). The CDR3 loop reads CASSLSGPGGTDTQYF. The CDR3 DNA sequence: TGTGCCAGCAGTTTAAGTGGGCCAGGGGGCACAGATACGCAGTATTTT.

The chain links TRBV27 to TRBJ2-2; 7 nucleotides align to TRBD2. The length of the CDR3 is 16 residues. The V segment lost 6 bases and the J segment 1 base; nucleotides outside the gene matches: 8. Germline lookup yields CDR1 MNHEY and CDR2 SMNVEV (reference sequence). The CDR3 reads CASSILAEVNTGELFF. The CDR3 DNA is TGTGCCAGCAGCATTCTAGCGGAGGTGAACACCGGGGAGCTGTTTTTT.

J is TRBJ2-7 and V is TRBV14, with 7 bases fitting TRBD2. CDR1 and CDR2 from the germline V gene are SGHDN and FVKESK. The CDR3 contains 17 residues. The J segment lost 0 bases and the V segment lost 4 bases, leaving 12 bases of the junction unmatched. The CDR3 protein is CASSPTTIQRDSYEQYF. CDR3 DNA: TGTGCCAGCAGCCCCACCACTATCCAGCGGGACTCCTACGAGCAGTACTTC.

V usage is TRBV27 and J usage is TRBJ2-1; tentative D call: TRBD2 (6 bases). The CDR3 loop spans 15 amino acids. The germline V and J ends were trimmed by 3 bases and 0 bases, with 9 bases remaining between them. Germline V lookup: CDR1 MNHEY, CDR2 SMNVEV (reference sequence). The DNA for the CDR3 is TGTGCCAGCAGTTTTGGGGGGTCCTCCTACAATGAGCAGTTCTTC. It specifies CASSFGGSSYNEQFF.

This chain links TRBV19 with TRBJ2-1; D may be TRBD1 (5 bases). CDR3 length equals 13 residues. Germline-derived CDR1 and CDR2 are LNHDA and SQIVND (reference sequence). The ends were cut back, 6 bases at V and 3 bases at J, with 9 bases in the middle. The CDR3 region is CASSSTDYNEQFF. CDR3 nucleotide sequence: TGTGCCAGTAGCTCGACAGACTACAATGAGCAGTTCTTC.

This sequence joins TRBV11-1 and TRBJ2-7; 7 bases line up with TRBD2. The V gene end was trimmed by 5 bases and the J gene end by 1 base; junction bases not matched to a gene: 8. Per germline, CDR1 SGHAT and CDR2 FQDESV (reference sequence). The CDR3 extends over 15 amino acids. CDR3 nucleotide sequence: TGTGCCAGCAGCCCCGCGGGGGTACTGTCCTACGAGCAGTACTTC. Protein: CASSPAGVLSYEQYF.

The chain has TRBV29-1 and TRBJ1-1, with 8 bases fitting TRBD1. Germline-derived CDR1 and CDR2 are SQVTM and ANQGSEA. The CDR3 has 14 residues. V lost 4 bases to trimming and J lost 3 bases; unmatched junction nucleotides: 7. The CDR3 DNA reads as TGCAGCGTTGTCTGGGACAGGTTGTACACTGAAGCTTTCTTT. Translated: CSVVWDRLYTEAFF.

The gene calls are TRBV5-4 and TRBJ2-3, with D possibly TRBD2 on 6 matching bases. The CDR3 sequence is 15 residues long. The V gene's germline CDR1 is SGHNT and CDR2 YYREEE (reference sequence). The germline V and J ends were trimmed by 5 bases and 1 base, with 14 bases remaining between them. The CDR3 nucleotides are TGTGCCAGCAGGGGTATGGCTAGCGGCACAGATACGCAGTATTTT. Translating gives CASRGMASGTDTQYF. Looking up the rest from reference TRBV5-4 and TRBJ2-3 gives the full variable domain: ETGVTQSPTHLIKTRGQQVTLRCSSQSGHNTVSWYQQALGQGPQFIFQYYREEENGRGNFPPRFSGLQFPNYSSELNVNALELDDSALYLCASRGMASGTDTQYFGPGTRLTVL.

The gene calls are TRBV5-1 and TRBJ1-3; D remains unclear. Germline assignment: CDR1 SGHRS and CDR2 YFSETQ. There are 14 residues in the CDR3. V lost 4 bases and J lost 0, with 8 bases in between. The CDR3 sequence: CASSLLDSGNTIYF. The CDR3 coding sequence is TGCGCCAGCAGCCTTTTAGACTCTGGAAACACCATATATTTT.

This clone was counted a few times. The V and J genes are TRBV7-9 and TRBJ2-7; 8 nucleotides line up with TRBD2. The CDR3 has 16 amino acids. Germline CDR1 reads SEHNR; CDR2 reads FQNEAQ (reference sequence). V lost 3 bases, J lost 6 bases, and 13 bases stayed unmatched. The chain's CDR3 is CASSFPPAGDRGEQYF. CDR3 DNA: TGTGCCAGCAGCTTTCCCCCAGCGGGAGACCGGGGCGAGCAGTACTTC.

The genes are TRBV2 and TRBJ2-1, with D hard to call. CDR1 is SNHLY, CDR2 FYNNEI, per germline. Trimming left V 4 bases short and J 8 bases short, with 15 bases between. The CDR3 is 14 residues long. The CDR3 spells CASSVWLENYEQFF. The CDR3 nucleotides are TGTGCCAGCAGTGTTTGGCTAGAGAACTATGAGCAGTTCTTC.

This clone was recorded a few times. The chain combines TRBV11-2 with TRBJ2-1; D possibly corresponds to TRBD2 (6 bases). Trimming shortened V by 2 bases and J by 8 bases, and 10 bases separated the two germline ends. Germline V gene lookup returns CDR1 SGHAT and CDR2 FQNNGV. CDR3 length: 13 residues. CDR3 sequence reads: CASSLFPGDEQFF. For the CDR3, the DNA is TGTGCCAGCAGCTTATTTCCGGGAGATGAGCAGTTCTTC. Complete variable domain (other parts from reference TRBV11-2 and TRBJ2-1): EAGVAQSPRYKIIEKRQSVAFWCNPISGHATLYWYQQILGQGPKLLIQFQNNGVVDDSQLPKDRFSAERLKGVDSTLKIQPAKLEDSAVYLCASSLFPGDEQFFGPGTRLTVL.

The J gene is TRBJ2-2, the V gene TRBV15; D remains ambiguous. Germline loops: CDR1 LNHNV, CDR2 YYDKDF (reference sequence). V lost 8 bases, J lost 4 bases, and 11 bases lay in between. The CDR3 consists of 13 residues. CDR3 protein: CATQYSFTGELFF. CDR3 bases: TGTGCCACCCAATACAGTTTCACCGGGGAGCTGTTTTTT.

This chain links TRBV6-5 with TRBJ2-5; 8 positions agree with TRBD2. J gave up 3 bases and V 7 bases, and 7 bases lay outside the gene matches. The CDR3 extends over 14 amino acids. From germline, CDR1 is MNHEY and CDR2 SVGAGI. CDR3 region: CASTDPGGEETQYF. The DNA for the CDR3 is TGTGCCAGCACCGACCCGGGGGGGGAAGAGACCCAGTACTTC.

This chain joins TRBV19 and TRBJ2-1; 11 nucleotides align to TRBD2. CDR3 length: 20 residues. The ends lost 4 bases at V and 0 bases at J; junction bases unmatched: 14. In germline, CDR1 is LNHDA, CDR2 SQIVND (reference sequence). The CDR3 loop reads CASSRRGLAGSLSSYNEQFF. CDR3 in DNA: TGTGCCAGTAGTAGACGAGGACTAGCGGGTTCCCTGAGCTCCTACAATGAGCAGTTCTTC.

This chain links TRBV5-1 with TRBJ2-3, with no clear D. Germline-derived CDR1 and CDR2 are SGHRS and YFSETQ. CDR3 length equals 13 residues. Trimming took off 0 bases at V and 5 bases at J, with 7 bases between the two ends. For the CDR3, the DNA is TGCGCCAGCAGCTTGGATTACGGAGATACGCAGTATTTT. Translating gives CASSLDYGDTQYF. The complete variable domain, with remaining parts taken from reference TRBV5-1 and TRBJ2-3, reads KAGVTQTPRYLIKTRGQQVTLSCSPISGHRSVSWYQQTPGQGLQFLFEYFSETQRNKGNFPGRFSGRQFSNSRSEMNVSTLELGDSALYLCASSLDYGDTQYFGPGTRLTVL.

The V gene is TRBV11-2, the J gene TRBJ1-4; a weak D match, TRBD1 (5 bases). Germline loops: CDR1 SGHAT, CDR2 FQNNGV. Trimming removed 0 bases from V and 4 bases from J, with 15 bases in between. The CDR3 runs 17 residues. DNA for the CDR3: TGTGCCAGCAGCTTAGATTTGGGGGGACCGATTAATGAAAAACTGTTTTTT. Protein sequence: CASSLDLGGPINEKLFF.

The chain has TRBV5-1 and TRBJ2-5; D might be TRBD1 (5 bases). The germline gives CDR1 SGHRS, CDR2 YFSETQ. This CDR3 contains 16 residues. V lost 0 bases and J 3 bases, leaving 15 bases between the germline ends. CDR3 region: CASSLVVGAGKETQYF. CDR3 nucleotides: TGCGCCAGCAGCTTGGTGGTAGGGGCCGGAAAAGAGACCCAGTACTTC.

This chain uses TRBV9 with TRBJ2-5, with D possibly TRBD2 on 5 matching bases. Per germline, CDR1 SGDLS and CDR2 YYNGEE. Trimming took 0 bases from V and 2 from J, leaving 8 bases between them. CDR3 length equals 14 residues. The CDR3 is CASSVDGIQETQYF. CDR3 nucleotide sequence: TGTGCCAGCAGCGTAGACGGGATACAAGAGACCCAGTACTTC.

The sample holds one count of this clone. The V gene is TRBV5-6, the J gene TRBJ2-7; maybe TRBD1 (5 bases). The CDR3 loop spans 13 amino acids. V gave up 8 bases and J gave up 4 bases, with 16 bases separating them. Germline V gene lookup returns CDR1 SGHDT and CDR2 YYEEEE. CDR3 sequence reads: CASRSVGLYEQYF. The CDR3 nucleotides are TGTGCCAGTAGAAGTGTGGGGCTTTACGAGCAGTACTTC. Filled out from reference TRBV5-6 and TRBJ2-7, the complete variable domain reads DAGVTQSPTHLIKTRGQQVTLRCSPKSGHDTVSWYQQALGQGPQFIFQYYEEEERQRGNFPDRFSGHQFPNYSSELNVNALLLGDSALYLCASRSVGLYEQYFGPGTRLTVT.

This chain links TRBV28 with TRBJ1-4; TRBD1 matches at 8 bases. The V gene's germline CDR1 is MDHEN and CDR2 SYDVKM. This CDR3 region has 16 residues. The ends lost 6 bases at V and 3 bases at J; junction bases unmatched: 9. In nucleotides, the CDR3 is TGTGCCAGCAGCTCGACAGGGGTAGCATCTAATGAAAAACTGTTTTTT. This sequence encodes CASSSTGVASNEKLFF.

This clone was seen a handful of times. The CDR3 loop is CASSRDSQRGPQHF. The CDR3 DNA follows: TGTGCCAGCAGCCGGGACTCTCAACGGGGGCCCCAGCATTTT. V gene TRBV6-6 combines with J gene TRBJ1-5; a possible D gene is TRBD1 (5 bases). Per germline, CDR1 MNHNY and CDR2 SVGAGI (reference sequence). The V gene lost 6 bases and the J gene lost 9 bases, with 18 bases spanning the gap. This CDR3 comprises 14 residues.

In this sample, this clone turned up a few times. The V gene is TRBV19, the J gene TRBJ2-5, with D possibly matching TRBD1 (6 bases). CDR3 length: 14 residues. Germline V gene sequence: CDR1 LNHDA, CDR2 SQIVND (reference sequence). V was shortened by 4 bases and J by 2 bases, with 11 bases between the two germline ends. CDR3 amino acids: CASSTWTAQETQYF. CDR3 in DNA: TGTGCCAGTAGTACTTGGACAGCACAAGAGACCCAGTACTTC.

The J gene is TRBJ2-2, the V gene TRBV19, with 9 positions matching TRBD2. The V gene's germline CDR1 is LNHDA and CDR2 SQIVND (reference sequence). The CDR3 contains 15 residues. After removal of 6 bases from V and 3 bases from J, the junction contained 5 bases not matched to a gene. CDR3 sequence reads: CASSDWTSDTGELFF. The CDR3 bases are TGTGCCAGTAGCGACTGGACTAGCGACACCGGGGAGCTGTTTTTT.